This T cell receptor (beta chain) was obtained from a study of response to subunit inactivated influenza vaccine. TCRdb analysed the RT-PCR reads with MiXCR anew, one entry per CDR3 protein. Among about half a million distinct CDR3 sequences listed, approximately 11% were seen once. Study-level findings and limits: Only a handful of new T cells, the authors suggested, are recruited with each seasonal influenza vaccination.

The CDR3 is 14 residues long. Germline values: CDR1 GTSNPN, CDR2 SVGIG (reference sequence). V lost 0 bases, J lost 6 bases, and 14 bases lay in between. This clonotype has a single count. The antigen remains undetermined. This clonotype was sampled from a man aged 50-60 years who received an inactivated influenza vaccine. The sample in question was PBMCs from blood, obtained roughly 48 days after vaccination. This rearrangement joins TRBV30 to TRBJ1-2; D ambiguous. The CDR3 DNA sequence: TGTGCCTGGAGTGTAAATCCGCGCCGGAATGGCTACACCTTC. Amino acid sequence: CAWSVNPRRNGYTF.